These 26 T cell receptor beta chains came from one sample sequenced in a study of blood T cell repertoires in COVID-19. Generated by immunoSEQ multiplex PCR, the TCRdb table keeps only in-frame clones and is missing some. This table has more than 400,000 clones, roughly 87% appearing once. Sequenced material: PBMCs or T cells enriched from blood (not recorded which). Source of these receptors: a man aged 18 to 30 who had recovered from COVID-19.

The gene calls are TRBV19 and TRBJ2-1, with TRBD2 identical over 9 bases. The J segment lost 9 bases and the V segment lost 4 bases, leaving 7 bases of the junction unmatched. The germline V gene has CDR1 LNHDA and CDR2 SQIVND (reference sequence). The CDR3 is 14 residues long. CDR3 protein: CASSRIAGDSEQFF. In DNA form, the CDR3 reads TGTGCCAGTAGTAGAATAGCGGGAGACAGTGAGCAGTTCTTC.

This chain joins TRBV19 and TRBJ2-7; D is undetermined. The CDR3 is made up of 13 amino acids. CDR1 and CDR2 (germline): LNHDA, SQIVND (reference sequence). Trimming removed 4 bases at V and 1 base at J, with 8 bases between. The CDR3 DNA reads TGTGCCAGTAGTAGGCGGCAGTCCTACGAGCAGTACTTC. This encodes CASSRRQSYEQYF. Combining the CDR3 with reference TRBV19 and TRBJ2-7 gives the whole variable domain DGGITQSPKYLFRKEGQNVTLSCEQNLNHDAMYWYRQDPGQGLRLIYYSQIVNDFQKGDIAEGYSVSREKKESFPLTVTSAQKNPTAFYLCASSRRQSYEQYFGPGTRLTVT.

The CDR3 is CASSDISYEQFF. The DNA for the CDR3 is TGTGCCAGCAGCGACATTAGTTATGAGCAGTTCTTC. This chain uses TRBV7-9 with TRBJ2-1; no reliable D call. From germline, CDR1 is SEHNR and CDR2 FQNEAQ (reference sequence). Trimming stripped 5 bases from V and 8 bases from J, with 10 bases between. The CDR3 runs to 12 residues. Using reference TRBV7-9 and TRBJ2-1 for the parts outside the CDR3, the full variable domain is DTGVSQNPRHKITKRGQNVTFRCDPISEHNRLYWYRQTLGQGPEFLTYFQNEAQLEKSRLLSDRFSAERPKGSFSTLEIQRTEQGDSAMYLCASSDISYEQFFGPGTRLTVL.

The chain is built from TRBV30 and TRBJ2-2; 7 nucleotides match TRBD2. CDR1 and CDR2 from the germline V gene are GTSNPN and SVGIG (reference sequence). The CDR3 runs 14 residues. V dropped 4 bases and J dropped 5; count of bases not matched to a gene: 7. In nucleotides, the CDR3 is TGTGCCTGGACCGGGGGGAAACTAACCGGGGAGCTGTTTTTT. Protein product: CAWTGGKLTGELFF. Supplemented by reference TRBV30 and TRBJ2-2, the full variable domain reads SQTIHQWPATLVQPVGSPLSLECTVEGTSNPNLYWYRQAAGRGLQLLFYSVGIGQISSEVPQNLSASRPQDRQFILSSKKLLLSDSGFYLCAWTGGKLTGELFFGEGSRLTVL.

The CDR3 reads CASSEGSGRVVTNEKLFF. The CDR3 DNA reads TGCGCCAGCAGCGAAGGGTCAGGGAGGGTGGTGACTAATGAAAAACTGTTTTTT. This chain connects TRBV4-1 to TRBJ1-4; tentative D call: TRBD1 (5 bases). The CDR3 consists of 18 residues. CDR1 MGHRA and CDR2 YSYEKL come from the germline V gene. V dropped 5 bases and J dropped 2 bases, with 21 bases sitting between them.

The J gene is TRBJ2-1, the V gene TRBV9; 8 nucleotides line up with TRBD2. V lost 0 bases, J lost 0 bases, and 5 bases stayed unmatched. The CDR3 covers 17 residues. Germline lookup yields CDR1 SGDLS and CDR2 YYNGEE. This CDR3 is CASSVGGAGASYNEQFF. CDR3 nucleotides: TGTGCCAGCAGCGTAGGAGGAGCGGGAGCCTCCTACAATGAGCAGTTCTTC.

Worth noting for this clone: Other DNA sequences in this sample translate to the same CDR3. This CDR3 is CATSRTGGTEAFF. The CDR3 DNA is TGTGCCACCAGCAGGACAGGGGGCACTGAAGCTTTCTTT. This sequence joins TRBV15 and TRBJ1-1; 9 nucleotides align to TRBD1. V shed 3 bases and J 4 bases; nucleotides not matched to a gene: 0. The CDR3 has 13 residues. Germline assignment: CDR1 LNHNV and CDR2 YYDKDF (reference sequence).

The J gene is TRBJ1-5, the V gene TRBV30; D perhaps matches TRBD1 (6 bases). CDR1 is GTSNPN, CDR2 SVGIG, per germline (reference sequence). V was shortened by 4 bases and J by 2 bases, with 15 bases between the two germline ends. The CDR3 has 15 amino acids. CDR3 region: CAWTHEGEGNQPQHF. The CDR3 DNA sequence: TGTGCCTGGACCCACGAGGGGGAAGGCAATCAGCCCCAGCATTTT.

The table lists this clone with a few counts. This chain joins TRBV2 and TRBJ2-2; tentatively, D is TRBD1 (6 bases). Germline assignment: CDR1 SNHLY and CDR2 FYNNEI. The CDR3 contains 22 residues. V gave up 2 bases and J gave up 0 bases, with 28 bases separating them. As DNA, the CDR3 is TGTGCCAGCAGTGAAAACAGGGTGACCATCCGGGTTTCTACGACGAACACCGGGGAGCTGTTTTTT. Translation gives CASSENRVTIRVSTTNTGELFF.

The J gene is TRBJ2-2, the V gene TRBV6-1; a possible D gene is TRBD2 (6 bases). Germline V gene data show CDR1 as MNHNS and CDR2 as SASEGT. The CDR3 consists of 13 residues. Between the trimmed V and J ends, which lost 2 bases and 6 bases, there was a span of 7 bases. The CDR3 DNA reads TGTGCCAGCAGTGAATGGAGGGCCGGGGAGCTGTTTTTT. It yields the protein CASSEWRAGELFF.

This chain connects TRBV18 to TRBJ1-3; 9 positions match TRBD1. J lost 2 bases, V lost 4 bases, and 21 bases had no gene match. The CDR3 is 21 residues long. CDR1 and CDR2 (germline): KGHSH, LQKENI. The CDR3 reads CASSLFGPGQGGIGAGNTIYF. The CDR3, as DNA: TGTGCCAGCTCACTGTTCGGACCGGGACAGGGTGGAATCGGAGCTGGAAACACCATATATTTT.

In this sample, this clone turned up a few times. A read error may produce the germline difference seen at one junction end. The rearrangement joins TRBV12-3 or TRBV12-4 to TRBJ1-1; D gene unclear. There are 11 residues in the CDR3. CDR3 DNA sequence: TGTGCCAGCACTATGAACGCTGAAGCTTTCTTT. Its translation: CASTMNAEAFF.

This rearrangement joins TRBV3-1 (or the pseudogene TRBV3-2) to TRBJ2-7; D is perhaps TRBD1 (5 bases). This CDR3 contains 11 residues. V shed 6 bases and J shed 5 bases, with 8 bases lying between them. Germline CDR1 and CDR2: LGHDT and YNNKEL (reference sequence). In nucleotides, the CDR3 is TGTGCCAGCAGAGACAGAAACGAGCAGTACTTC. Residues: CASRDRNEQYF.

The chain carries TRBV5-5 and TRBJ1-5; tentatively, D is TRBD1 (5 bases). Looked up from germline, CDR1 is SGHKS and CDR2 is YYEKEE (reference sequence). The CDR3 spans 15 residues. V was shortened by 4 bases and J by 7 bases, with 18 bases between the two germline ends. The DNA for the CDR3 is TGTGCCAGCAGCGGAGGGGTCGGATTGGGCCAGCCCCAGCATTTT. This encodes CASSGGVGLGQPQHF.

The CDR3 DNA is TGTGCCTGGAGTTCGGTTAGTATCTACGAGCAGTACTTC. Its translation: CAWSSVSIYEQYF. The rearrangement uses TRBV30 and TRBJ2-7; D call uncertain. V was cut by 2 bases and J by 3 bases, with 11 bases left in between. Germline lookup yields CDR1 GTSNPN and CDR2 SVGIG (reference sequence). The CDR3 has 13 amino acids.

The chain joins TRBV24-1 to TRBJ2-5, with D possibly being TRBD1 (5 bases). The CDR3 covers 15 residues. Trimming left V 1 base short and J 1 base short, with 9 bases between. Germline CDR1 KGHDR, CDR2 SFDVKD. The CDR3 sequence: CATSDFYRGQETQYF. The CDR3 coding sequence is TGTGCCACCAGTGATTTTTATAGGGGCCAAGAGACCCAGTACTTC.

V gene TRBV2 combines with J gene TRBJ2-7; tentatively, D is TRBD2 (6 bases). CDR1 is SNHLY and CDR2 is FYNNEI in the germline V gene. CDR3 length: 14 amino acids. V shed 6 bases and J shed 1 base, with 13 bases lying between them. CDR3 in amino acids: CASREGDPSYEQYF. The CDR3 nucleotides are TGTGCCAGCAGGGAGGGCGACCCTTCCTACGAGCAGTACTTC. The full variable domain, rest sourced from reference TRBV2 and TRBJ2-7, is EPEVTQTPSHQVTQMGQEVILRCVPISNHLYFYWYRQILGQKVEFLVSFYNNEISEKSEIFDDQFSVERPDGSNFTLKIRSTKLEDSAMYFCASREGDPSYEQYFGPGTRLTVT.

This clone was picked up one time. V and J are TRBV12-5 and TRBJ2-2, with D unresolved. The V and J ends lost 5 bases and 7 bases respectively, with 8 bases between them. The CDR3 is 12 amino acids. Germline assignment: CDR1 LGHNT and CDR2 FRNRAP. This CDR3 is CASGATVGELFF. The CDR3 coding sequence is TGTGCTAGTGGTGCGACTGTCGGGGAGCTGTTTTTT.

There are a few counts of this clone. Written as DNA, the CDR3 is TGTGCCAGCAGCTTAGACAGCGGTAACACCGGGGAGCTGTTTTTT. It encodes CASSLDSGNTGELFF. The rearrangement joins TRBV7-9 to TRBJ2-2; the D gene is possibly TRBD2 (5 bases). This CDR3 comprises 15 residues. From germline, CDR1 is SEHNR and CDR2 FQNEAQ (reference sequence). The germline V and J ends were trimmed by 1 base and 2 bases, with 8 bases remaining between them.

The chain employs TRBV2 and TRBJ2-2; the D is unclear. Between the trimmed V and J ends, which lost 2 bases and 7 bases, there was a span of 8 bases. The germline gives CDR1 SNHLY, CDR2 FYNNEI. This CDR3 is built from 13 residues. As DNA, the CDR3 is TGTGCCAGCAGTGAACCCCTCGGCGGGGAGCTGTTTTTT. This codes for CASSEPLGGELFF.

J is TRBJ1-4 and V is TRBV7-9; D gene unclear. The CDR3 contains 14 residues. Germline loops: CDR1 SEHNR, CDR2 FQNEAQ (reference sequence). V dropped 5 bases and J dropped 8 bases, with 15 bases sitting between them. DNA of the CDR3: TGTGCCAGCAGCCCTTCCGGGGTGGGGGAAAAACTGTTTTTT. Amino acid sequence: CASSPSGVGEKLFF.

The V call is TRBV4-2, the J call TRBJ1-5, with 7 bases fitting TRBD1. Germline CDR1 reads LGHNA; CDR2 reads YNFKEQ. Unmatched junction bases numbered 6, after V lost 3 bases and J lost 7 bases. The CDR3 extends over 14 amino acids. For the CDR3, the DNA is TGTGCCAGCAGCCAGAGGGGGCGTTGGCAGCCCCAGCATTTT. This codes for CASSQRGRWQPQHF.

The rearrangement joins TRBV28 to TRBJ1-2; D is unresolved. Trimming left V 7 bases short and J 2 bases short, with 5 bases between. The CDR3 extends over 11 amino acids. Per germline, CDR1 MDHEN and CDR2 SYDVKM. This CDR3 reads CASNGNYGYTF. In DNA, the CDR3 is TGTGCCAGCAATGGCAACTATGGCTACACCTTC.

The sample holds one count of this clone. The chain joins TRBV3-1 (or the pseudogene TRBV3-2) to TRBJ1-1; 7 bases are a match to TRBD1. The CDR3 has 14 residues. Unmatched junction bases numbered 9, after V lost 3 bases and J lost 8 bases. Per germline, CDR1 LGHDT and CDR2 YNNKEL (reference sequence). CDR3 DNA: TGTGCCAGCAGCCAGGGGACAGTGGGGACAGAAGCTTTCTTT. This codes for CASSQGTVGTEAFF.

The V and J genes are TRBV5-5 and TRBJ2-2; TRBD2 matches 10 bases. Germline lookup yields CDR1 SGHKS and CDR2 YYEKEE (reference sequence). The V segment lost 4 bases and the J segment 2 bases; nucleotides outside the gene matches: 11. The CDR3 runs to 18 residues. The CDR3 loop reads CASSPSWLAGDNTGELFF. The CDR3 DNA follows: TGTGCCAGCAGCCCGTCCTGGCTAGCGGGAGACAACACCGGGGAGCTGTTTTTT.

The rearrangement links TRBV6-5 to TRBJ1-5; the D is unclear. The CDR3 sequence is 14 residues long. CDR1 is MNHEY and CDR2 is SVGAGI in the germline V gene. Trimming took 7 bases from V and 1 from J, leaving 11 bases between them. The CDR3 sequence: CASKTTVSNQPQHF. The CDR3 nucleotides are TGTGCCAGCAAGACAACAGTCAGCAATCAGCCCCAGCATTTT.